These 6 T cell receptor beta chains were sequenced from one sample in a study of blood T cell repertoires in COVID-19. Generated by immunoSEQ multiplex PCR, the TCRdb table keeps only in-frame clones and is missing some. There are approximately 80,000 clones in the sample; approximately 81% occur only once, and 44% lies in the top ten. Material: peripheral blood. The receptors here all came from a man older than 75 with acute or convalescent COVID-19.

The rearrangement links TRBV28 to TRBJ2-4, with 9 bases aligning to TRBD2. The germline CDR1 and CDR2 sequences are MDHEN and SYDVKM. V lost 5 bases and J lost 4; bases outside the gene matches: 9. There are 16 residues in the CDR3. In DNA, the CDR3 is TGTGCCAGCAGTCTCTGGCGGGAGGGTAAGAAAAACATTCAGTACTTC. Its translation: CASSLWREGKKNIQYF.

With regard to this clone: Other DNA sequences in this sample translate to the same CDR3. CDR3 DNA: TGTGCCAGCAGTTTCCGACAGGGGGATCAGCCCCAGCATTTT. Its translation is CASSFRQGDQPQHF. This rearrangement joins TRBV28 to TRBJ1-5; 9 nucleotides line up with TRBD1. Germline trimming cut 3 bases from V and 5 bases from J; bases unmatched to any gene: 2. CDR1 is MDHEN and CDR2 is SYDVKM in the germline V gene. The CDR3 length is 14 residues.

CDR3 loop: CASSVPPGTGLSYEQYF. The CDR3 region has the DNA TGTGCCAGTAGTGTTCCTCCCGGGACAGGGCTTAGCTACGAGCAGTACTTC. The chain couples TRBV19 to TRBJ2-7; 9 bases are a match to TRBD1. Germline CDR1 is LNHDA and CDR2 is SQIVND (reference sequence). V shed 5 bases, J shed 3 bases, and the junction held 14 bases outside the gene matches. The CDR3 has 17 residues.

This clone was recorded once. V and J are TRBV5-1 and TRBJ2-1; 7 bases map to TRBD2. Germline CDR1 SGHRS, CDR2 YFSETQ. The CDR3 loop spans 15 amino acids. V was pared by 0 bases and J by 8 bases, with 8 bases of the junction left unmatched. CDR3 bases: TGCGCCAGCAGCTTGGATGGAGCGGGAATCGATGAGCAGTTCTTC. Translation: CASSLDGAGIDEQFF. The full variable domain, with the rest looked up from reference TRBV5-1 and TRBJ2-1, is KAGVTQTPRYLIKTRGQQVTLSCSPISGHRSVSWYQQTPGQGLQFLFEYFSETQRNKGNFPGRFSGRQFSNSRSEMNVSTLELGDSALYLCASSLDGAGIDEQFFGPGTRLTVL.

The CDR3 here is CASSPLAEGQGSYEQYF. The CDR3 DNA sequence: TGTGCCAGTAGTCCCTTGGCGGAGGGACAGGGCTCCTACGAGCAGTACTTC. V is TRBV19 and J is TRBJ2-7, with TRBD1 matching 9 bases. The CDR3 has 17 amino acids. The V gene's germline CDR1 is LNHDA and CDR2 SQIVND (reference sequence). Trimming removed 5 bases from V and 0 bases from J; junction bases left unmatched: 11.

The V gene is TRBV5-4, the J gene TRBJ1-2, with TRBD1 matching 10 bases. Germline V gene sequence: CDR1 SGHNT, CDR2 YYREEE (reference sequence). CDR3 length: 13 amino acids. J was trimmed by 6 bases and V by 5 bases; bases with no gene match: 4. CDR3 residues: CASSTGTGDGYTF. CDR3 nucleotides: TGTGCCAGCAGTACCGGGACAGGGGATGGCTACACCTTC.